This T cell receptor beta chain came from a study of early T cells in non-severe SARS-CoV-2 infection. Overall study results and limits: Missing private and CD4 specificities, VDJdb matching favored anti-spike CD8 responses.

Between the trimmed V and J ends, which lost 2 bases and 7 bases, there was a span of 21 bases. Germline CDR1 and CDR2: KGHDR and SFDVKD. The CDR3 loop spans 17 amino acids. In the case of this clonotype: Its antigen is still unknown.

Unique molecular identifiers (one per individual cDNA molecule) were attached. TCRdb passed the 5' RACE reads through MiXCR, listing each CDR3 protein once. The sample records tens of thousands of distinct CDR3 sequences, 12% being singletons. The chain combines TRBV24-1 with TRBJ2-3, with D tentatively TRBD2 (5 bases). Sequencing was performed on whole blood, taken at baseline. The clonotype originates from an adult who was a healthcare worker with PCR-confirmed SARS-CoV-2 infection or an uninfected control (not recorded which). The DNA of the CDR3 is TGTGCCACCAGTGATTCGGGCCGTGCGACTAATTCTAATACGCAGTATTTT. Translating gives CATSDSGRATNSNTQYF.